This T cell receptor (beta chain) was retrieved from a study of a mutant IDH1 vaccine in newly diagnosed glioma. The sample's time point: week 23, last vaccination. Doses of 300 ug of mutant IDH1 20-mer peptide were given with topical imiquimod. Comments on this clone: Its specificity is unknown.

Data came from immunoSEQ multiplex PCR; TCRdb stores just in-frame clones and leaves some out. The data hold roughly 52,000 clones, with about four fifths observed a single time. V lost 6 bases and J lost 2, with 17 bases in between. Germline CDR1 and CDR2: SNHLY and FYNNEI. The CDR3 covers 16 residues. Sequenced material: PBMCs, taken from a glioma patient whose treatment included an IDH1 peptide vaccine. The rearrangement joins TRBV2 to TRBJ2-1; possible D gene TRBD2, 7 bases. The source is a man aged 35 to 55 with glioma. CDR3 protein: CASRGGQGFTYNEQFF. The CDR3 nucleotides read TGTGCCAGCAGGGGAGGGCAGGGGTTCACCTACAATGAGCAGTTCTTC.